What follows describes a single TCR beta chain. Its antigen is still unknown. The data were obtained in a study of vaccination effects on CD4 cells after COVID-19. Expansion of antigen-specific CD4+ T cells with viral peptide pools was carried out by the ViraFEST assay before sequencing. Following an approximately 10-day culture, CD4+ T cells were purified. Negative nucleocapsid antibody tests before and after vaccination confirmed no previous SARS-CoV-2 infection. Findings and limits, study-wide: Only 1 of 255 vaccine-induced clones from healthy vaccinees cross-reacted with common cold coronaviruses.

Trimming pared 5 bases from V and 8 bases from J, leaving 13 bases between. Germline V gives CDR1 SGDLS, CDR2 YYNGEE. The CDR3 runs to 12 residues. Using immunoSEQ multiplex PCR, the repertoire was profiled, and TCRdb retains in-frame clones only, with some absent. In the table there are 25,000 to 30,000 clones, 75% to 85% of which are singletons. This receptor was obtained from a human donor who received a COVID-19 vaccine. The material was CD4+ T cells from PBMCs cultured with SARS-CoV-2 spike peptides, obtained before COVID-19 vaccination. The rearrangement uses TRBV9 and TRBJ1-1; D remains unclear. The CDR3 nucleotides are TGTGCCAGCAGTCGAGCTCTGGGGGAAGCTTTCTTT. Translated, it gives CASSRALGEAFF.